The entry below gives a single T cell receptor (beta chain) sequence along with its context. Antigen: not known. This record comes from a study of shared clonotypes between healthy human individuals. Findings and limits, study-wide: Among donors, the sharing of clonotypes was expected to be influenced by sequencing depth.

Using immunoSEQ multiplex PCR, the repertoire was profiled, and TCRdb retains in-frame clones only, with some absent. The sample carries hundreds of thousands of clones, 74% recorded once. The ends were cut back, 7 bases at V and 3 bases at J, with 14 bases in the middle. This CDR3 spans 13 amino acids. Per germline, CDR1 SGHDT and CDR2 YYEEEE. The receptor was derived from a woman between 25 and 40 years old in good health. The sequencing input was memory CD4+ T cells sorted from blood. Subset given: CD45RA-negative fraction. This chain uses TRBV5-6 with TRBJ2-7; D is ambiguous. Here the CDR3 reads CASENSAHYEQYF. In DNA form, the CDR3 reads TGTGCCAGCGAAAACAGCGCCCACTACGAGCAGTACTTC.